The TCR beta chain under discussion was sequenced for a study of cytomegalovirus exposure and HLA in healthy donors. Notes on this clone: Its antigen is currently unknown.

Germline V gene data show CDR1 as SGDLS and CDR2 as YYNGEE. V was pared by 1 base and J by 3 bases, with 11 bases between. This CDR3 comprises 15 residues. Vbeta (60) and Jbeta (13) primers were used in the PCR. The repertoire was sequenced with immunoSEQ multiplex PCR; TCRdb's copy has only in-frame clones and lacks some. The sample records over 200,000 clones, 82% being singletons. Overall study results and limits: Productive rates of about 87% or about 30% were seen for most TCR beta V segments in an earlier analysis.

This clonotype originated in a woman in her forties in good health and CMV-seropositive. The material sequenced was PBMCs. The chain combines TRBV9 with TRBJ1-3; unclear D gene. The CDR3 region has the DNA TGTGCCAGCAGCGTAAGAAGCGGTGATGGAAACACCATATATTTT. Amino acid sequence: CASSVRSGDGNTIYF.